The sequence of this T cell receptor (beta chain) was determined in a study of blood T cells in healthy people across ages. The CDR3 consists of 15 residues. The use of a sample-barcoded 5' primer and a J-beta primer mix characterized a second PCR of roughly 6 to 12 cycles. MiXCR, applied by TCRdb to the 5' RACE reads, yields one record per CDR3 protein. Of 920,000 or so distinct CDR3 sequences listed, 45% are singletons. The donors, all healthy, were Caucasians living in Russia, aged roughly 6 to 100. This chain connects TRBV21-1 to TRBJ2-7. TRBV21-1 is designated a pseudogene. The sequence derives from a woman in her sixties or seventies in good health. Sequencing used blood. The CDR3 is CASSHKRPEVYEQYF. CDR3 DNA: TGTGCCAGCAGCCACAAGCGGCCGGAGGTCTACGAGCAGTACTTC.